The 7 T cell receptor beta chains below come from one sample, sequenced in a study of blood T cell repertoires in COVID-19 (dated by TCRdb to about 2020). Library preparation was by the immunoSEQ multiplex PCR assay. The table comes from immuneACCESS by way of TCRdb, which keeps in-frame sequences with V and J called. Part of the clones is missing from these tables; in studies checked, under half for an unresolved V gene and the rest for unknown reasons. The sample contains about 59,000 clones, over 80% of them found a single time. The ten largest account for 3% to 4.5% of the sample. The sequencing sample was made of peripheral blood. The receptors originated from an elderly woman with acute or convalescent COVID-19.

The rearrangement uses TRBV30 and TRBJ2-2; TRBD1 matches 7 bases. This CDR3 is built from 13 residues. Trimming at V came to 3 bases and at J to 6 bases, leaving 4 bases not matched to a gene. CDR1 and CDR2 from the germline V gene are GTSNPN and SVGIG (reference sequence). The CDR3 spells CAWSRQGPGELFF. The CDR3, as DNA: TGTGCCTGGAGCAGACAGGGTCCCGGGGAGCTGTTTTTT.

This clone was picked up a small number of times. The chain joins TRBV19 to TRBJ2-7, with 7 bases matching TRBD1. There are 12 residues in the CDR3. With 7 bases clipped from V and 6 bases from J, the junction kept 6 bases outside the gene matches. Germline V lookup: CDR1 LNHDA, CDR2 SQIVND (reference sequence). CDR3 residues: CASNRDSGEQYF. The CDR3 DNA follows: TGTGCCAGTAACCGGGACAGCGGCGAGCAGTACTTC. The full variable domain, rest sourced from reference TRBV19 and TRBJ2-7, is DGGITQSPKYLFRKEGQNVTLSCEQNLNHDAMYWYRQDPGQGLRLIYYSQIVNDFQKGDIAEGYSVSREKKESFPLTVTSAQKNPTAFYLCASNRDSGEQYFGPGTRLTVT.

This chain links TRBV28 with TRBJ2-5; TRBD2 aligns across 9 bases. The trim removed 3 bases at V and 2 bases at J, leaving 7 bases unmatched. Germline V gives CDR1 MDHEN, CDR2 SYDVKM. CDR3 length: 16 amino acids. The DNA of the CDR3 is TGTGCCAGCAGTTTGGGGACTAGCTTCCCGCAAGAGACCCAGTACTTC. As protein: CASSLGTSFPQETQYF. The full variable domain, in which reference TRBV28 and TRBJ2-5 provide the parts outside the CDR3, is DVKVTQSSRYLVKRTGEKVFLECVQDMDHENMFWYRQDPGLGLRLIYFSYDVKMKEKGDIPEGYSVSREKKERFSLILESASTNQTSMYLCASSLGTSFPQETQYFGPGTRLLVL.

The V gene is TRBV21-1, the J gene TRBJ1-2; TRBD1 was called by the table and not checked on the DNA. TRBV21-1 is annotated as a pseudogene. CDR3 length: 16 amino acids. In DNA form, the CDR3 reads TGTGCCAGTGAGACAGGAGCCTTAATTATAAACTATGGCTACACCTTC. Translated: CASETGALIINYGYTF.

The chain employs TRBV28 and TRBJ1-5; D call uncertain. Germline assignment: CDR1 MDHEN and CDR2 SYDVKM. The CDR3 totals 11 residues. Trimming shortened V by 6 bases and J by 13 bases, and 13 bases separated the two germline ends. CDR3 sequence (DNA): TGTGCCAGCAGCTCTAGCGAACCTCAGCATTTT. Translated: CASSSSEPQHF.

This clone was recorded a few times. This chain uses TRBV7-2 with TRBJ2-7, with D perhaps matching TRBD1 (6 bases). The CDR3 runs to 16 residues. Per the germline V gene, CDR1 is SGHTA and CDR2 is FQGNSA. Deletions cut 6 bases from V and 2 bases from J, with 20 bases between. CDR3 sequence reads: CASRTATGTRAYEQYF. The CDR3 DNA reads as TGTGCCAGCAGAACGGCCACCGGGACACGAGCCTACGAGCAGTACTTC. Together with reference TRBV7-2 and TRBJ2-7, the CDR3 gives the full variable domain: GAGVSQSPSNKVTEKGKDVELRCDPISGHTALYWYRQSLGQGLEFLIYFQGNSAPDKSGLPSDRFSAERTGGSVSTLTIQRTQQEDSAVYLCASRTATGTRAYEQYFGPGTRLTVT.

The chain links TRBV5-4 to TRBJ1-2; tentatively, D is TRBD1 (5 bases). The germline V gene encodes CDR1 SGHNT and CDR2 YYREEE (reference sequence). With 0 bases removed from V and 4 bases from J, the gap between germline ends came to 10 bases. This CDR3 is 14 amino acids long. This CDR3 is CASSLGQGVYGYTF. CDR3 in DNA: TGTGCCAGCAGCTTGGGGCAAGGGGTCTATGGCTACACCTTC.